A selection of T cell receptor beta chains follows, all from one sample in a study of cytomegalovirus exposure and HLA in healthy donors. Produced via immunoSEQ multiplex PCR; TCRdb's table is partial and in-frame only. The sample includes 100,000 to 150,000 clones, roughly 89% of them seen just once. Source material: PBMCs. These receptors were collected from a woman aged 18-29 years in good health and CMV-seronegative. Both conserved end residues are part of each CDR3. The D gene is left open where the match is weak. Expanded clones get a size class; other rows say once, few or many, or leave the size out.

CDR3 protein	CDR3 DNA	D gene	clone size	V gene	J gene
CASSYSKRGTEAFF	TGTGCCAGCAGTTACTCGAAGAGGGGGACTGAAGCTTTCTTT	.	.	TRBV6-5	TRBJ1-1
CASSSTSQRGAYEQYF	TGTGCCAGCAGCTCAACCTCGCAGCGGGGGGCCTACGAGCAGTACTTC	TRBD2	.	TRBV7-9	TRBJ2-7
CASSEIQGYTGELFF	TGTGCCAGCAGTGAAATACAGGGGTACACCGGGGAGCTGTTTTTT	TRBD1	.	TRBV6-1	TRBJ2-2
CSVFDSSYEQYF	TGCAGCGTTTTCGACAGCTCCTACGAGCAGTACTTC	.	.	TRBV29-1	TRBJ2-7
CASSLDGTGGRNEQFF	TGTGCCAGCAGCTTAGACGGGACAGGTGGGAGGAATGAGCAGTTCTTC	TRBD1	once	TRBV11-3	TRBJ2-1
CASSGTSGGTDTQYF	TGTGCCAGCAGTGGGACTAGCGGGGGCACAGATACGCAGTATTTT	TRBD2	.	TRBV6-4	TRBJ2-3
CASSVRAGLNTGELFF	TGTGCCAGCAGCGTACGGGCGGGGCTGAACACCGGGGAGCTGTTTTTT	.	.	TRBV9	TRBJ2-2
CASSVSEDSYNEQFF	TGTGCCAGCAGCGTAAGCGAAGACTCCTACAATGAGCAGTTCTTC	.	.	TRBV9	TRBJ2-1
CASSVGLALNTGELFF	TGTGCCAGCAGCGTAGGACTAGCGCTGAACACCGGGGAGCTGTTTTTT	TRBD2	.	TRBV9	TRBJ2-2
CASMSTSGSGTGELFF	TGTGCCAGCATGTCAACTAGCGGGAGCGGAACCGGGGAGCTGTTTTTT	TRBD2	.	TRBV2	TRBJ2-2
CASSRGTDYGYTF	TGTGCCAGCAGCCGAGGGACAGATTATGGCTACACCTTC	TRBD1	once	TRBV6-5	TRBJ1-2
CASSEFGTGGLSPLHF	TGTGCCAGCAGTGAATTCGGGACAGGAGGTTTATCACCCCTCCACTTT	TRBD1	once	TRBV6-1	TRBJ1-6
CASSFLAGSFNEQFF	TGTGCCAGCAGTTTCCTAGCGGGAAGTTTCAATGAGCAGTTCTTC	TRBD2	.	TRBV27	TRBJ2-1
CASSQSGPGGSDTQYF	TGCGCCAGCAGCCAGTCGGGGCCAGGGGGCTCAGATACGCAGTATTTT	TRBD1	.	TRBV4-3	TRBJ2-3
CASSLGLAGGEDTQYF	TGTGCCAGCAGCTTAGGACTAGCGGGGGGCGAGGATACGCAGTATTTT	TRBD2	.	TRBV7-6	TRBJ2-3
CASSSGTGGSPLHF	TGTGCCAGCAGCTCCGGGACAGGGGGCTCACCCCTCCACTTT	TRBD1	.	TRBV13	TRBJ1-6
CASSAFGQSYEQYF	TGTGCCAGCAGCGCGTTCGGACAGTCCTACGAGCAGTACTTC	.	.	TRBV7-8	TRBJ2-7
CASSRGQGPSYEQYF	TGCGCCAGCAGCCGAGGACAGGGTCCATCCTACGAGCAGTACTTC	TRBD1	.	TRBV4-3	TRBJ2-7
CASSTGVPDTQYF	TGTGCCAGCAGTACGGGAGTACCAGATACGCAGTATTTT	.	.	TRBV28	TRBJ2-3
CASSLGQAGTDTQYF	TGTGCCAGCAGCTTAGGACAGGCGGGCACAGATACGCAGTATTTT	.	.	TRBV7-9	TRBJ2-3
CASSPVLAGGPTGELFF	TGTGCCAGCAGCCCGGTACTAGCGGGGGGGCCCACCGGGGAGCTGTTTTTT	TRBD2	.	TRBV7-6	TRBJ2-2
CTSSRTPPCLAGGPEYEQYF	TGCACCAGCAGCCGCACCCCACCTTGTCTGGCGGGAGGGCCGGAGTACGAGCAGTACTTC	.	.	TRBV1	TRBJ2-7
CASSPQGGNQPQHF	TGTGCCAGCAGTCCACAGGGTGGCAATCAGCCCCAGCATTTT	.	.	TRBV6-1	TRBJ1-5
CASSLADAGGEQYF	TGTGCCAGCAGCTTGGCCGACGCGGGGGGGGAGCAGTACTTC	TRBD2	.	TRBV5-4	TRBJ2-7
CASSVRPSNQPQHF	TGTGCCAGCAGTGTCAGGCCAAGCAATCAGCCCCAGCATTTT	.	.	TRBV6-1	TRBJ1-5
CASSPRTGGRGGMNTEAFF	TGTGCCAGCAGCCCACGGACAGGGGGGCGTGGGGGCATGAACACTGAAGCTTTCTTT	TRBD1	few	TRBV7-9	TRBJ1-1
CASSLNFPEQFF	TGTGCCAGCAGCCTAAATTTCCCTGAGCAGTTCTTC	.	.	TRBV11-3	TRBJ2-1
CASSFDPGGTAYEQYF	TGCGCCAGCAGCTTCGACCCGGGCGGGACCGCCTACGAGCAGTACTTC	.	.	TRBV5-1	TRBJ2-7
CASTRFAGKNTGELFF	TGTGCCAGTACCCGTTTCGCGGGAAAGAACACCGGGGAGCTGTTTTTT	.	.	TRBV19	TRBJ2-2
CASSYSSGAFGELFF	TGTGCCAGCAGTTACTCCAGCGGGGCTTTCGGGGAGCTGTTTTTT	TRBD2	.	TRBV6-5	TRBJ2-2
CASSSGTGGTDTQYF	TGTGCCAGCAGTTCCGGGACAGGGGGTACAGATACGCAGTATTTT	TRBD1	.	TRBV27	TRBJ2-3
CASSREGGSYEQYF	TGCGCCAGCAGCCGGGAGGGGGGCTCCTACGAGCAGTACTTC	TRBD2	.	TRBV5-1	TRBJ2-7
CASSLLGQGSHEQYF	TGTGCCAGCAGTTTGTTAGGACAGGGCTCCCACGAGCAGTACTTC	TRBD1	.	TRBV28	TRBJ2-7
CASSLGGRYDEKLFF	TGTGCCAGCAGCTTAGGCGGCAGATATGACGAAAAACTGTTTTTT	.	.	TRBV7-2	TRBJ1-4
CAVRRRAGAYEQYF	TGTGCCGTTCGTCGGCGAGCGGGGGCCTACGAGCAGTACTTC	TRBD2	.	TRBV28	TRBJ2-7
CASSLDWAGWSYNEQFF	TGTGCCAGCAGCTTAGATTGGGCGGGTTGGTCCTACAATGAGCAGTTCTTC	.	.	TRBV11-3	TRBJ2-1
CASSKGLAVSTDTQYF	TGTGCCAGCAGCAAGGGACTAGCAGTTAGCACAGATACGCAGTATTTT	TRBD2	.	TRBV9	TRBJ2-3
CASSGTGATEKLFF	TGTGCCAGTAGTGGGACAGGGGCGACTGAAAAACTGTTTTTT	TRBD1	.	TRBV19	TRBJ1-4
CASRKRGSGPTDTQYF	TGTGCCAGCAGGAAAAGAGGTAGCGGGCCCACAGATACGCAGTATTTT	TRBD2	.	TRBV7-2	TRBJ2-3
CASSLQGGDTEAFF	TGTGCCAGCAGCTTGCAGGGAGGCGACACTGAAGCTTTCTTT	.	.	TRBV5-4	TRBJ1-1
CASSIRGVSENNQPQHF	TGTGCCAGTAGTATTCGGGGGGTATCGGAGAACAATCAGCCCCAGCATTTT	.	.	TRBV19	TRBJ1-5
CASSLGQGFDQPQHF	TGTGCCAGCAGCCTCGGACAGGGGTTCGATCAGCCCCAGCATTTT	TRBD1	.	TRBV7-2	TRBJ1-5
CASSLGGLAGQETQYF	TGTGCCAGCAGCTTGGGTGGACTAGCGGGACAAGAGACCCAGTACTTC	TRBD2	.	TRBV5-4	TRBJ2-5
CASSQPGATRREQFF	TGCGCCAGCAGCCAACCAGGGGCTACTCGGAGGGAGCAGTTCTTC	.	.	TRBV4-1	TRBJ2-1
CAIKSTSGGYSFF	TGTGCCATCAAGTCGACTAGCGGCGGGTATTCGTTCTTC	TRBD2	.	TRBV10-3	TRBJ2-1
CASSYGLAGGNANTGELFF	TGCGCCAGCAGTTACGGACTAGCGGGGGGGAACGCGAACACCGGGGAGCTGTTTTTT	TRBD2	.	TRBV5-1	TRBJ2-2
CAWSVQWGVQPQHF	TGTGCCTGGAGTGTACAATGGGGCGTTCAGCCCCAGCATTTT	.	.	TRBV30	TRBJ1-5